This entry describes one T cell receptor (beta chain). Time point in this sample: peripheral blood 6 weeks after treatment start. This sample was included in a study of PD-L1 blockade in urothelial cancer. CDR1 is MNHNS, CDR2 SASEGT, per germline. This CDR3 comprises 21 residues. V trimming: 2 bases; J trimming: 0 bases; junction bases outside the gene matches: 16. Assay used: immunoSEQ multiplex PCR; TCRdb lists only in-frame clones, some missing. The data hold tens of thousands of clones, with 75% to 90% observed a single time. The sample in question was PBMCs, obtained around atezolizumab (anti-PD-L1) treatment. The receptor's source is a man in his sixties with urothelial cancer. The rearrangement joins TRBV6-1 to TRBJ1-5; 10 nucleotides line up with TRBD1. The CDR3 loop reads CASSENINGDRGPNSNQPQHF. CDR3 bases: TGTGCCAGCAGTGAAAATATTAATGGGGACAGGGGCCCTAATAGCAATCAGCCCCAGCATTTT.